The 17 T cell receptor beta chains below all came from one sample that was sequenced in a study of CD8 T cells in ankylosing spondylitis (dated by TCRdb to about 2017). Receptor amplification or capture employed 5' RACE. The run used an Illumina HiSeq 2500. TCRdb applied fastp at Q25 and MiXCR to the public reads, then kept only in-frame beta chains. Entries that share a CDR3 protein sequence are merged under the most common genes and DNA. This sample lists about 36,000 distinct CDR3 sequences; 4.5% to 6% were detected once. The ten largest account for approximately 12% of the sample. Sequenced: blood, either unsorted or a sorted T cell fraction (not recorded which). Receptors were obtained from a male donor with ankylosing spondylitis or in good health (not recorded which).

There are many counts of this clonotype. The rearrangement links TRBV5-1 to TRBJ2-3, with D unclear. The ends were cut back, 4 bases at V and 2 bases at J, with 11 bases in the middle. Germline lookup yields CDR1 SGHRS and CDR2 YFSETQ. The CDR3 is made up of 14 amino acids. The CDR3: CASSPPGSTDTQYF. CDR3 DNA: TGCGCCAGCAGCCCCCCGGGTTCCACAGATACGCAGTATTTT.

This clonotype was counted many times. CDR3 residues: CASSLQSYEQYF. The CDR3 DNA reads as TGTGCCAGCAGCCTACAAAGTTACGAGCAGTACTTC. The chain links TRBV28 to TRBJ2-7; D gene uncertain. Trimming shortened V by 6 bases and J by 4 bases, and 10 bases separated the two germline ends. From germline, CDR1 is MDHEN and CDR2 SYDVKM. This CDR3 contains 12 residues.

In its sample, this clonotype was seen many times. CDR3 sequence: CASSLAGAGPSGEQFF. The DNA of the CDR3 is TGTGCCAGCAGCTTAGCGGGGGCGGGGCCAAGTGGGGAGCAGTTCTTC. V usage is TRBV11-1 and J usage is TRBJ2-1; D is tentatively TRBD1 or TRBD2 (6 bases each). The CDR3 runs 16 residues. In germline, CDR1 is SGHAT, CDR2 FQDESV (reference sequence). V lost 0 bases and J lost 10, with 19 bases in between.

In its sample, this clonotype is medium-sized. The J gene is TRBJ2-7, the V gene TRBV4-2; D is unclear. CDR1 and CDR2 (germline): LGHNA, YNFKEQ. Deletions cut 0 bases from V and 3 bases from J, with 6 bases between. This CDR3 spans 13 amino acids. The CDR3 here is CASSQERGYEQYF. The CDR3 bases are TGTGCCAGCAGCCAAGAACGAGGCTACGAGCAGTACTTC.

This clonotype was seen at least ten times. The CDR3 bases are TGTGCCAGCAGTTACTCGACAGGCACTGAAGCTTTCTTT. Amino acids: CASSYSTGTEAFF. The rearrangement uses TRBV6-2 or TRBV6-3 and TRBJ1-1; maybe TRBD1 (6 bases). V lost 0 bases and J lost 4, with 6 bases in between. The CDR3 extends over 13 amino acids. Germline CDR1 MNHEY, CDR2 SVGEGT.

This clonotype was detected many times. The J gene is TRBJ1-1, the V gene TRBV9; no clear D gene. Germline CDR1 is SGDLS and CDR2 is YYNGEE. V lost 3 bases to trimming and J lost 9 bases, with 0 bases between them. The CDR3 totals 8 residues. CDR3 in DNA: TGTGCCAGCAGCGAAGCTTTCTTT. Residues: CASSEAFF.

The sample holds many counts of this clonotype. The chain is built from TRBV7-9 and TRBJ2-3, with TRBD2 matching over 11 bases. The CDR3 runs to 16 residues. Germline V lookup: CDR1 SEHNR, CDR2 FQNEAQ (reference sequence). V was clipped by 5 bases and J by 7 bases; unmatched bases: 11. CDR3 sequence reads: CASSHETSGEPYTQYF. CDR3 in DNA: TGTGCCAGCAGCCACGAGACTAGCGGGGAACCTTATACGCAGTATTTT.

This clonotype showed up many times. The chain has TRBV12-3 or TRBV12-4 and TRBJ2-3; the D is unclear. The CDR3 loop spans 13 amino acids. V was shortened by 5 bases and J by 2 bases, with 8 bases between the two germline ends. CDR3 loop: CASSPSFTDTQYF. For the CDR3, the DNA is TGTGCCAGCAGTCCCTCCTTCACAGATACGCAGTATTTT.

Regarding this clonotype: Being one base from a much bigger clone, this may be a read error. The gene calls are TRBV6-2 or TRBV6-3 and TRBJ1-2; D is perhaps TRBD1 (5 bases). Germline V gene lookup returns CDR1 MNHEY and CDR2 SVGEGT. This CDR3 has 14 amino acids. Trimming took 7 bases from V and 10 from J, leaving 22 bases between them. CDR3 DNA sequence: TGTGCCAGCACCTACTATTCACTGACAGATGACTACACCTTC. This translates into CASTYYSLTDDYTF.

This clonotype was seen many times. V is TRBV11-2 and J is TRBJ2-7; TRBD2 matches 10 bases. Trimming removed 2 bases from V and 0 bases from J; junction bases left unmatched: 13. Per germline, CDR1 SGHAT and CDR2 FQNNGV. This CDR3 is built from 19 residues. This chain's CDR3 is CASSLLPWTSGRLSYEQYF. Here the CDR3 DNA reads TGTGCCAGCAGCTTATTACCTTGGACTAGCGGTCGCCTCTCCTACGAGCAGTACTTC.

This clonotype was seen at least ten times. This chain connects TRBV5-1 to TRBJ2-3; 10 bases are a match to TRBD2. V gave up 1 base and J gave up 2 bases; unmatched junction bases: 7. CDR1 is SGHRS and CDR2 is YFSETQ in the germline V gene. The CDR3 runs to 17 residues. The CDR3 DNA is TGCGCCAGCAGCTTGAGGCTAGCGGGAGTATCCACAGATACGCAGTATTTT. Its protein is CASSLRLAGVSTDTQYF.

The table lists this clonotype with many counts. The chain combines TRBV5-1 with TRBJ2-7; D is undetermined. The CDR3 is made up of 14 amino acids. Germline CDR1 is SGHRS and CDR2 is YFSETQ. Trimming took off 3 bases at V and 5 bases at J, with 15 bases between the two ends. The CDR3 bases are TGCGCCAGCAGCTCGACCCCCGTCCTACACGAGCAGTACTTC. This codes for CASSSTPVLHEQYF.

This clonotype was picked up many times. The chain combines TRBV19 with TRBJ1-1; D might be TRBD1 (6 bases). Germline values: CDR1 LNHDA, CDR2 SQIVND (reference sequence). The CDR3 runs to 16 residues. Trimming cost V 6 bases and J 0 bases, with 17 bases left between them. The CDR3 here is CASSTGAGRMNTEAFF. The CDR3 DNA sequence: TGTGCCAGTAGCACGGGGGCAGGGCGCATGAACACTGAAGCTTTCTTT. Variable domain in full (rest from reference TRBV19 and TRBJ1-1): DGGITQSPKYLFRKEGQNVTLSCEQNLNHDAMYWYRQDPGQGLRLIYYSQIVNDFQKGDIAEGYSVSREKKESFPLTVTSAQKNPTAFYLCASSTGAGRMNTEAFFGQGTRLTVV.

This clonotype has a count of ten or more. This chain joins TRBV24-1 and TRBJ2-1; tentative D call: TRBD2 (6 bases). The CDR3 is 16 residues long. CDR1 KGHDR and CDR2 SFDVKD come from the germline V gene. Trimming pared 3 bases from V and 4 bases from J, leaving 15 bases between. The CDR3 loop reads CATSDRSLAHYNEQFF. The CDR3 nucleotides read TGTGCCACCAGTGATCGGAGTCTAGCGCATTACAATGAGCAGTTCTTC.

This clonotype was seen at least ten times. The chain combines TRBV12-3 or TRBV12-4 with TRBJ2-1; D is ambiguous. V was cut by 5 bases and J by 0 bases, with 14 bases left in between. This CDR3 has 16 amino acids. The CDR3: CASSPLHLNSYNEQFF. Written as DNA, the CDR3 is TGTGCCAGCAGTCCCCTACACCTAAACTCCTACAATGAGCAGTTCTTC.

This clonotype was found many times. J is TRBJ2-1 and V is TRBV28, with 7 bases matching TRBD1. V lost 6 bases, J lost 15 bases, and 17 bases stayed unmatched. The CDR3 consists of 14 residues. The germline V gene has CDR1 MDHEN and CDR2 SYDVKM. The CDR3 bases are TGTGCCAGCAGCCAGAGACAGGGCCCGAGGAGGATGTTCTTC. It codes for CASSQRQGPRRMFF.

This clonotype was detected many times. In DNA form, the CDR3 reads TGCGCCAGCAGCCACGGGACAGGCGACTACGAGCAGTACTTC. Its translation is CASSHGTGDYEQYF. The chain recombines TRBV5-1 with TRBJ2-7; 8 nucleotides agree with TRBD1. In germline, CDR1 is SGHRS, CDR2 YFSETQ. The CDR3 covers 14 residues. Losses at the gene ends were 4 bases for V and 3 bases for J; bases not matched to a gene: 6.